This passage covers 2 T cell receptor beta chains from one sample sequenced in a study of T cells after yellow fever vaccination. TCRdb reprocessed the 5' RACE reads with MiXCR, giving one entry per CDR3 protein. This sample has hundreds of thousands of distinct CDR3 sequences, with over 4% found just once. This material consisted of PBMCs, taken 5 days after the yellow fever booster vaccination. These receptors were obtained from a man aged 18-30 years who received the YFV17D yellow fever vaccine.

The chain uses TRBV27 and TRBJ1-2; 7 bases match TRBD1. Germline trimming cut 5 bases from V and 4 bases from J; bases unmatched to any gene: 7. Germline V CDR1 and CDR2: MNHEY, SMNVEV (reference sequence). The CDR3 is made up of 14 amino acids. Here the CDR3 DNA reads TGTGCCAGCAGTCTACAGGGGATCGGCTATGGCTACACCTTC. Translating it yields CASSLQGIGYGYTF.

This clonotype was seen a few times. The V and J genes are TRBV5-1 and TRBJ2-1, with D perhaps matching TRBD2 (7 bases). From germline, CDR1 is SGHRS and CDR2 YFSETQ. V dropped 6 bases and J dropped 2 bases, with 24 bases sitting between them. The CDR3 is 18 amino acids. CDR3 nucleotides: TGCGCCAGCAACGAAAAGGAGAGAGGCGGGGGCACCTACAATGAGCAGTTCTTC. Encoded protein: CASNEKERGGGTYNEQFF.